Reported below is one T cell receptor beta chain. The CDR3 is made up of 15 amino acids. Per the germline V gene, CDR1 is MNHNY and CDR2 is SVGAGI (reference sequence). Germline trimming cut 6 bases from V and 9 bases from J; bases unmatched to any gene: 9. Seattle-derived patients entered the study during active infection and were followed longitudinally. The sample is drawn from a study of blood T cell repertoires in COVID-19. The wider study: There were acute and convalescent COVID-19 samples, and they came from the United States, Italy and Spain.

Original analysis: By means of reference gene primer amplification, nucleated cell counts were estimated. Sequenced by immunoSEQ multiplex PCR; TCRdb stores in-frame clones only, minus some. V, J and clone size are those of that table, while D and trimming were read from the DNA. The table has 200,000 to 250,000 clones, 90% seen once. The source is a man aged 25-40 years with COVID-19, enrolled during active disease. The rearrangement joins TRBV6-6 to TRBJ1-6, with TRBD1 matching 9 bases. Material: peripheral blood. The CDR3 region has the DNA TGTGCCAGCAGCTTGGGACAGGGCTTAAGTTCACCCCTCCACTTT. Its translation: CASSLGQGLSSPLHF.